This TCR beta chain emerged from a study of regulatory T cells in long-lasting Graves disease. Time point denoted: newly diagnosed GD, antithyroid drugs for less than 3 months. RNA from PBMCs was the source of the TCR library. Study-level findings and limits: Segments TRBV28, TRBJ1-2 and TRBJ2-5 showed preferential usage in persistent disease.

This clonotype showed up many times. Its target is unknown. Arm-PCR with iRepertoire HTBI primers amplified the CDR3 regions for these TCR beta libraries. TCRdb reanalysed the multiplex PCR reads using MiXCR and keeps one entry per CDR3 protein. This table holds about 620,000 distinct CDR3 sequences, approximately 15% found once. The germline CDR1 and CDR2 sequences are MNHEY and SMNVEV (reference sequence). The trim removed 1 base at V and 8 bases at J, leaving 2 bases unmatched. This CDR3 has 13 residues. This sample also appeared in a second study, on T cells in Graves' hyperthyroidism and ophthalmopathy. From that study: A patient was excluded if there was uncontrolled infection, other autoimmune disease, pregnancy or lactation.

This sequence joins TRBV27 and TRBJ1-1; 9 bases are shared with TRBD1. This receptor was identified in a woman in her twenties or thirties with Graves disease. The specimen was peripheral blood mononuclear cells (PBMCs), collected at new diagnosis, from a patient treated with antithyroid drugs. CDR3 in amino acids: CASSLYRGLEAFF. In DNA, the CDR3 is TGTGCCAGCAGTTTATACAGGGGGCTGGAAGCTTTCTTT.